This T cell receptor beta chain was found in a study of cytomegalovirus exposure and HLA in healthy donors. Study background: From donors who were HLA-typed, an early data release held 80 million to 95 million unique TCRs.

This clone was picked up one time. Its target is unknown. CDR1 and CDR2 from the germline V gene are MDHEN and SYDVKM. Trimming removed 6 bases at V and 2 bases at J, with 12 bases between. The CDR3 totals 14 residues. PCR involved 60 Vbeta and 13 Jbeta primers. In the authors' methods: Later analysis identified roughly 82 million unique TCR beta chains, about 12 million shared. Data came from immunoSEQ multiplex PCR; TCRdb stores just in-frame clones and leaves some out. D and trimming come from the DNA, and the V and J calls and clone size come from that table. In the table there are tens of thousands of clones, approximately 64% of which are singletons. Study results and caveats: In an earlier analysis, most TCR beta V segments were productive about 87% or about 30% of the time. In a later analysis, specific HLA alleles were associated with 15,000 to 20,000 TCR beta sequences at a 0.05 false discovery rate.

The clonotype comes from a boy between 5 and 17 years old in good health and CMV-seropositive. Sequencing was done on a sample of PBMCs. This rearrangement joins TRBV28 to TRBJ2-3; maybe TRBD1 (5 bases). CDR3 sequence reads: CASRGRSITDTQYF. For the CDR3, the DNA is TGTGCCAGCAGGGGGCGAAGTATCACAGATACGCAGTATTTT.